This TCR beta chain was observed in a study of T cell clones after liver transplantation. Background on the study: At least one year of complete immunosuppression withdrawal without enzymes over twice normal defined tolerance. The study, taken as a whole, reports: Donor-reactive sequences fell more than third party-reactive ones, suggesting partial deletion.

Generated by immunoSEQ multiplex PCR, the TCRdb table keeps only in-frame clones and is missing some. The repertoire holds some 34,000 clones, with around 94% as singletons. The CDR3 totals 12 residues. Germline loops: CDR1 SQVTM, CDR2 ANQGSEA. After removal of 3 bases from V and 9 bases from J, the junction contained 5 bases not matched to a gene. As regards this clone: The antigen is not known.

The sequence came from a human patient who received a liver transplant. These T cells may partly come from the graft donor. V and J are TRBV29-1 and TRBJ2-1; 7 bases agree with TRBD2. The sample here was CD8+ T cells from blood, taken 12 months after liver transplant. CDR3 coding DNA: TGCAGCGTTGAGGGGCGGGAGAGTGAGCAGTTCTTC. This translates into CSVEGRESEQFF.